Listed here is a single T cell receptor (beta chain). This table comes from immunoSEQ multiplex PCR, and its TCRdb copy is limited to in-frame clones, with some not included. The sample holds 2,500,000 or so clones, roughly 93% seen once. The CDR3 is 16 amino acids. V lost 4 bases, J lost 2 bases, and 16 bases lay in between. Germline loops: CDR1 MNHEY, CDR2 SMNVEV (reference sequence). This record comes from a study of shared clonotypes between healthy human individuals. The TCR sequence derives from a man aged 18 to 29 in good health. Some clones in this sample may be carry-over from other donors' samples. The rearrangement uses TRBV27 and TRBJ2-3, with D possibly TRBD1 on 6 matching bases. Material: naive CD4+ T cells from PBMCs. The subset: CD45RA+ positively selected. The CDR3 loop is CASSSSGAILTDTQYF. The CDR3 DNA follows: TGTGCCAGCAGTTCCTCAGGGGCGATCCTCACAGATACGCAGTATTTT.